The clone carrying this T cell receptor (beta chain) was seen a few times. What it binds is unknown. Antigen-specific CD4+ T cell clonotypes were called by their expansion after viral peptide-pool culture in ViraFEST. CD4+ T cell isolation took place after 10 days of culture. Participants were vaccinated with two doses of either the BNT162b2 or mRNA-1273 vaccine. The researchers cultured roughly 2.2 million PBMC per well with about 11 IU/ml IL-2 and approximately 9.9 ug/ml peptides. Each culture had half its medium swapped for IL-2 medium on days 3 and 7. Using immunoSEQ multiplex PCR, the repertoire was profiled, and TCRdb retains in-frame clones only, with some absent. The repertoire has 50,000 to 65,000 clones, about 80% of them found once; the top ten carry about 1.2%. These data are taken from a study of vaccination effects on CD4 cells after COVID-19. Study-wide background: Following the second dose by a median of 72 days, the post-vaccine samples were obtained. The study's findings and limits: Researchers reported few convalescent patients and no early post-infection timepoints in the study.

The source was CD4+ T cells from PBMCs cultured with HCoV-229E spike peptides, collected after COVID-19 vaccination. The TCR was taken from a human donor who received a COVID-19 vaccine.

The CDR3 nucleotides are TGTGCCAGCAGGAAAAGGGAGAACACTGAAGCTTTCTTT. As protein: CASRKRENTEAFF. The rearrangement joins TRBV6-4 to TRBJ1-1; D is uncertain. Between the trimmed V and J ends, which lost 6 bases and 1 base, there was a span of 9 bases. The CDR3 runs to 13 residues. The V gene's germline CDR1 is MRHNA and CDR2 SNTAGT.